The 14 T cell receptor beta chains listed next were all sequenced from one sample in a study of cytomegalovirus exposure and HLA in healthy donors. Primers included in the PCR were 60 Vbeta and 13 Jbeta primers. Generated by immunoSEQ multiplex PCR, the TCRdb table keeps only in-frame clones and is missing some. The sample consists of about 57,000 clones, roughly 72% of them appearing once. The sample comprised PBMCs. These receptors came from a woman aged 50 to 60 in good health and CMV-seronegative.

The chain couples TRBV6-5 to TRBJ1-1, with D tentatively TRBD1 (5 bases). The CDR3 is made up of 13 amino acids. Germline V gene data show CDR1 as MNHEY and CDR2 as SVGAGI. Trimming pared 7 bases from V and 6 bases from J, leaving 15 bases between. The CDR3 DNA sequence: TGTGCCAGCATCCGGGGGGGATCGGCTGAAGCTTTCTTT. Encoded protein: CASIRGGSAEAFF.

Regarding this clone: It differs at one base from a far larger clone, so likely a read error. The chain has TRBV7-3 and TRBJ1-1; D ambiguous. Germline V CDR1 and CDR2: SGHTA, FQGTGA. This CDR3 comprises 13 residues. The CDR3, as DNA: TGTGCCAGCAAAGGAGGACTTGGCACTGACGCTTTCTTT. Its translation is CASKGGLGTDAFF.

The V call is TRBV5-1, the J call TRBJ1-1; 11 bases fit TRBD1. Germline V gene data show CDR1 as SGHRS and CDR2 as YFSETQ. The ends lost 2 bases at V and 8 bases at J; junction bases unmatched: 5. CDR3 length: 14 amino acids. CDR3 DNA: TGCGCCAGCAGCTTCCGGACAGGGGGCCTCGAAGCTTTCTTT. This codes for CASSFRTGGLEAFF.

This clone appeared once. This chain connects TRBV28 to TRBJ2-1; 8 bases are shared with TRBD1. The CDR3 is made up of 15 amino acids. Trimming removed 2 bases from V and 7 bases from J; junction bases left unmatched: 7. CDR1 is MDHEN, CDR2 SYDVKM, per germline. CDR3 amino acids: CASSLGQGDWNEQFF. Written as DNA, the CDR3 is TGTGCCAGCAGTTTAGGACAGGGAGATTGGAATGAGCAGTTCTTC.

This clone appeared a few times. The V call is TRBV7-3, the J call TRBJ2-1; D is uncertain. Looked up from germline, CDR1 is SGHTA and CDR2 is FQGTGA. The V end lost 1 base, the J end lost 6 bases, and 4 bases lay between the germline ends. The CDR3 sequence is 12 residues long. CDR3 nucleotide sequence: TGTGCCAGCAGCTTAATTAGCAATGAGCAGTTCTTC. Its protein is CASSLISNEQFF.

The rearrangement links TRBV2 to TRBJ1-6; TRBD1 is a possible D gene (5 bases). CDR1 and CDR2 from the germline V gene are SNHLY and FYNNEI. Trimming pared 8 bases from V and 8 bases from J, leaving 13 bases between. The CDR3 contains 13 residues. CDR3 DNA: TGTGCCAGCGGAGACAGCGTCTATTCACCCCTCCACTTT. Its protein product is CASGDSVYSPLHF.

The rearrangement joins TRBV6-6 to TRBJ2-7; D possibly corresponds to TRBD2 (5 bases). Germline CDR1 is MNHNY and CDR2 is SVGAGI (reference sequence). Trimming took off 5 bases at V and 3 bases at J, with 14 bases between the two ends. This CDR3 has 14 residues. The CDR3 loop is CASSLGLVNYEQYF. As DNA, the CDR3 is TGTGCCAGCAGTCTCGGACTCGTGAACTACGAGCAGTACTTC.

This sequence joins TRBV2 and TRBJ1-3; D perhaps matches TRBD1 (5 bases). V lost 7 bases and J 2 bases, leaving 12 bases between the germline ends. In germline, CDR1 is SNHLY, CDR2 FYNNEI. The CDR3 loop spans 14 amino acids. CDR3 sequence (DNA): TGTGCCAGCATCAGGGATCCAGCTGGAAACACCATATATTTT. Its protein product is CASIRDPAGNTIYF.

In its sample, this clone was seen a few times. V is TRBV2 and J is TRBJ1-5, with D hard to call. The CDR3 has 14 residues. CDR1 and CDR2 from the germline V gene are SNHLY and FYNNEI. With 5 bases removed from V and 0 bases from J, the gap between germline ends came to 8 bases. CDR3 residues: CASSPLLSNQPQHF. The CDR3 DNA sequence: TGTGCCAGCAGTCCTCTACTTAGCAATCAGCCCCAGCATTTT.

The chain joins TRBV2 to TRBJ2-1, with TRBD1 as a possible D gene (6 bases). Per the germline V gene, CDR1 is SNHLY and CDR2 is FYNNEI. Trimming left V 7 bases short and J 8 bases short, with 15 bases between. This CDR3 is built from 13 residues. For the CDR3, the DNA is TGTGCCAGCAATAACAGGGTTCAGGATGAGCAGTTCTTC. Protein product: CASNNRVQDEQFF.

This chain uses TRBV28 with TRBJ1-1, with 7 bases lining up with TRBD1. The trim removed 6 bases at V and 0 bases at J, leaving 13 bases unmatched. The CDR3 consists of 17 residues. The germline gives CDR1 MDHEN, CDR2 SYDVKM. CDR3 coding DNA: TGTGCCAGCAGGCCCCCGAGACAGGGATCCGTGAACACTGAAGCTTTCTTT. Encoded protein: CASRPPRQGSVNTEAFF.

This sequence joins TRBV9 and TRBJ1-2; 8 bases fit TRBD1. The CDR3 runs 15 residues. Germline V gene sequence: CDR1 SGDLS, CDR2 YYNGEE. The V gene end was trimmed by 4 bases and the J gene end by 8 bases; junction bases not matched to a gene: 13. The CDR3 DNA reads TGTGCCAGCAGCCCCTCCGCGGACAGGGACGGAGGCTACACCTTC. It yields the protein CASSPSADRDGGYTF.

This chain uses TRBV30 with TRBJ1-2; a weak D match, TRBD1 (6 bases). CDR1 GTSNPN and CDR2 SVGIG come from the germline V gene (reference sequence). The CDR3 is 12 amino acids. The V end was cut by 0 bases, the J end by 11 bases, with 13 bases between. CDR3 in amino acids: CAWSVLGGGYTF. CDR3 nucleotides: TGTGCCTGGAGTGTACTAGGGGGGGGTTACACCTTC.

CDR3 sequence reads: CASSRLAGKMETQYF. CDR3 nucleotides: TGCGCCAGCAGTCGACTAGCGGGAAAGATGGAGACCCAGTACTTC. This chain links TRBV10-2 with TRBJ2-5; 11 bases match TRBD2. The CDR3 sequence is 15 residues long. CDR1 WSHSY and CDR2 SAAADI come from the germline V gene. V lost 5 bases, J lost 5 bases, and 7 bases stayed unmatched.